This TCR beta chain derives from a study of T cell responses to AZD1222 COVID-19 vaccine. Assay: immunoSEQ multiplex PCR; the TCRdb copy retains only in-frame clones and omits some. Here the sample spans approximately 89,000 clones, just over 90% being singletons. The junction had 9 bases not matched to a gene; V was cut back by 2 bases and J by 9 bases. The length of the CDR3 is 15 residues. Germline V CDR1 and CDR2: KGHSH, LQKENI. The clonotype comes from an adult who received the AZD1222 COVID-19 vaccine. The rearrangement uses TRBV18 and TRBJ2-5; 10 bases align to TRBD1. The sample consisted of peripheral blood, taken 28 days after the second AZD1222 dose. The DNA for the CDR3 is TGTGCCAGCTCACCATTAACCGGGACAGGGGTGGCCCAGTACTTC. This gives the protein CASSPLTGTGVAQYF.